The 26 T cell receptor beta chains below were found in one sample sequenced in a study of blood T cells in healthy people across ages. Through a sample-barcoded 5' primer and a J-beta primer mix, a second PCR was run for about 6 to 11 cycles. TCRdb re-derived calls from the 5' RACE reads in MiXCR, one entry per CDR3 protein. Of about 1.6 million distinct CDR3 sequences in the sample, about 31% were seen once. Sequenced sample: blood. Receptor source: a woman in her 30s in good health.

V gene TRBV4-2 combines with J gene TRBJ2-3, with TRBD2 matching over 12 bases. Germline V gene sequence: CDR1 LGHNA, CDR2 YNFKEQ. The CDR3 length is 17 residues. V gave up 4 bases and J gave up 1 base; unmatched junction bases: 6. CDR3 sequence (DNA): TGTGCCAGCAGCCGAGAAGGACTAGCGGGGCGCACAGATACGCAGTATTTT. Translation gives CASSREGLAGRTDTQYF.

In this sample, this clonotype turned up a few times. For the CDR3, the DNA is TGTGCCAGCAGTGAAGTTCCAGGCCCGCAAGCTTTCTTT. Its protein product is CASSEVPGPQAFF. V gene TRBV6-1 combines with J gene TRBJ1-1; D is unclear. Germline CDR1 MNHNS, CDR2 SASEGT. The CDR3 spans 13 residues. Trimming left V 1 base short and J 9 bases short, with 12 bases between.

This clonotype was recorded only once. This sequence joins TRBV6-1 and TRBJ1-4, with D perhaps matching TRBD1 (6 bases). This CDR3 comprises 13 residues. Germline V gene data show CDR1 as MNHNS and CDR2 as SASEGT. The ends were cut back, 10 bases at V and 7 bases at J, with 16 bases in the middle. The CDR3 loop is CATKEGGLEKLFF. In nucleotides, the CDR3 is TGTGCCACCAAGGAGGGGGGGCTTGAAAAACTGTTTTTT.

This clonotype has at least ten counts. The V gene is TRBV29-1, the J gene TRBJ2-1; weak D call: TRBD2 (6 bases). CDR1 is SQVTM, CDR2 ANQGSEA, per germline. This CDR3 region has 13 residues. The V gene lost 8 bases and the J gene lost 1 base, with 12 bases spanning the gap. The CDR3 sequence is CSSSGYSYNEQFF. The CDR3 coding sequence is TGCAGCTCCAGCGGGTATTCCTACAATGAGCAGTTCTTC.

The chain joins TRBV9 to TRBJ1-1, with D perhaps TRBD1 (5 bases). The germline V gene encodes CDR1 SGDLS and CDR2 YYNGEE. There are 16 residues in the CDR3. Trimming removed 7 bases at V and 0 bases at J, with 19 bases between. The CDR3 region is CASLPPGGNMNTEAFF. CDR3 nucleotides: TGTGCCAGCTTGCCTCCTGGGGGGAACATGAACACTGAAGCTTTCTTT.

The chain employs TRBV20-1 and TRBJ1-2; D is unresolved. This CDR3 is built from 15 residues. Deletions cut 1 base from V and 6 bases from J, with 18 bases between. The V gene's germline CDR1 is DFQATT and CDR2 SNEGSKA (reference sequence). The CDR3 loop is CSARVSPPKEDGYTF. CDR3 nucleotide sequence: TGCAGTGCTAGAGTATCCCCTCCCAAGGAAGATGGCTACACCTTC.

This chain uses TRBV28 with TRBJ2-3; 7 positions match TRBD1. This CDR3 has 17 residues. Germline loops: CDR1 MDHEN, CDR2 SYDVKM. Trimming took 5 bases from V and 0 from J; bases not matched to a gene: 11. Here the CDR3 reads CASSPHPGQPSTDTQYF. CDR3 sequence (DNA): TGTGCCAGCAGTCCACACCCGGGACAGCCAAGCACAGATACGCAGTATTTT. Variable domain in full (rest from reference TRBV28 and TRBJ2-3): DVKVTQSSRYLVKRTGEKVFLECVQDMDHENMFWYRQDPGLGLRLIYFSYDVKMKEKGDIPEGYSVSREKKERFSLILESASTNQTSMYLCASSPHPGQPSTDTQYFGPGTRLTVL.

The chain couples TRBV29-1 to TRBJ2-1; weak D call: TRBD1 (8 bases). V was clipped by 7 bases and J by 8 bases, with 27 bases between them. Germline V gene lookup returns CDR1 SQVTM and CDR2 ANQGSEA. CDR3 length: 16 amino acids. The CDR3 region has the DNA TGCAGCGCGAAAAGGGGGGGCAGGGGGCTTCTGGATGAGCAGTTCTTC. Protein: CSAKRGGRGLLDEQFF.

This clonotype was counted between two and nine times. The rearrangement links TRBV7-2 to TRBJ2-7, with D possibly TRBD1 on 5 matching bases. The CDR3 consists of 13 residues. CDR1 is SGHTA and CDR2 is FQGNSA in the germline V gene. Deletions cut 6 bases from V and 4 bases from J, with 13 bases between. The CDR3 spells CASRARGGYEQYF. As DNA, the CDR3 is TGTGCCAGCAGGGCAAGGGGCGGTTACGAGCAGTACTTC.

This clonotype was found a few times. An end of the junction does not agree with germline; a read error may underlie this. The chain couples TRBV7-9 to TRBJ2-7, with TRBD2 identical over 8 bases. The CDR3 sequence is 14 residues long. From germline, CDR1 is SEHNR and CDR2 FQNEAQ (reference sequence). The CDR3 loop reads CASSFSGDTYERYF. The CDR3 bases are TGTGCCAGCAGCTTTAGCGGGGACACCTACGAGCGGTACTTC.

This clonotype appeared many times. This CDR3 reads CASSLSPDNYEQYF. The CDR3 region has the DNA TGTGCCAGCAGTTTATCCCCAGATAACTACGAGCAGTACTTC. V and J are TRBV27 and TRBJ2-7; D ambiguous. V dropped 0 bases and J dropped 3 bases, with 9 bases sitting between them. Germline CDR1 MNHEY, CDR2 SMNVEV (reference sequence). The CDR3 sequence is 14 residues long.

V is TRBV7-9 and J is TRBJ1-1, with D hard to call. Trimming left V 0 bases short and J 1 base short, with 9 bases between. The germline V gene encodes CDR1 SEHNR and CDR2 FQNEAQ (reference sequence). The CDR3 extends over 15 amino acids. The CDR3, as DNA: TGTGCCAGCAGCTTAGCGGGGTGGGGGAACACTGAAGCTTTCTTT. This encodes CASSLAGWGNTEAFF.

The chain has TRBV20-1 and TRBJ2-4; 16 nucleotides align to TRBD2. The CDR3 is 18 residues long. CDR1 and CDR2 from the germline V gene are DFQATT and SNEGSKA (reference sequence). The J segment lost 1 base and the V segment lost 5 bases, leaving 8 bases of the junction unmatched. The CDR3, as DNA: TGCAGTGCTCGACCGGGACTAGCGGGAGGGTTGGCCAAAAACATTCAGTACTTC. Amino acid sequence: CSARPGLAGGLAKNIQYF.

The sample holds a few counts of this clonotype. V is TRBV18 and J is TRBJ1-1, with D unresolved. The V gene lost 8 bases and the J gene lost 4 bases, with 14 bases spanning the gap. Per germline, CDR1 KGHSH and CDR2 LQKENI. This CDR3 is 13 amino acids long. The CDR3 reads CASSPDRSTEAFF. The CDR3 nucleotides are TGTGCCAGCAGTCCGGATCGAAGCACTGAAGCTTTCTTT.

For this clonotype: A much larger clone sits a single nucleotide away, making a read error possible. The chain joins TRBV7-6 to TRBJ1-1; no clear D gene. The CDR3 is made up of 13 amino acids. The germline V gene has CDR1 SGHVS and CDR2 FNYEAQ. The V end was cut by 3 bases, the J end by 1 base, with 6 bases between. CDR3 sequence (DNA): TGTGCCAGCAGCTTTCAGGCGAACACTGAAGCTTTCTTT. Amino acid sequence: CASSFQANTEAFF.

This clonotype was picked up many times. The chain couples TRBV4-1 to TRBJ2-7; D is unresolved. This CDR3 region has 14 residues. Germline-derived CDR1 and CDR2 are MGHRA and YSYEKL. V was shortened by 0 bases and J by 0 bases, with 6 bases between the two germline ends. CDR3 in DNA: TGCGCCAGCAGCCAAGATGTCAGCTCCTACGAGCAGTACTTC. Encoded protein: CASSQDVSSYEQYF.

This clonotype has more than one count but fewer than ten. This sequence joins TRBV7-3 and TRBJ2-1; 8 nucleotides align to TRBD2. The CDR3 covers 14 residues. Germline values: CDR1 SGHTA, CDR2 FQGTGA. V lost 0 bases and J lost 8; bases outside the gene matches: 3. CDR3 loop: CASSLTGGADEQFF. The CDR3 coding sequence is TGTGCCAGCAGCTTAACCGGGGGGGCCGATGAGCAGTTCTTC.

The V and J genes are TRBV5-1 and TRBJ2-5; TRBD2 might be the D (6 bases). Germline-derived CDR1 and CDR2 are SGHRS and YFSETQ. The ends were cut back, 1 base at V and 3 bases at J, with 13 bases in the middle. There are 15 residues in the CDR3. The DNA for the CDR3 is TGCGCCAGCAGCTTGTGGCGGGAACTTAAAGAGACCCAGTACTTC. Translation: CASSLWRELKETQYF.

In DNA, the CDR3 is TGCGCCAGCAGCTTGGGTTCAGGTGGGGACTATGGCTACACCTTC. As protein: CASSLGSGGDYGYTF. The rearrangement links TRBV5-1 to TRBJ1-2; D is undetermined. Germline CDR1 is SGHRS and CDR2 is YFSETQ. The CDR3 spans 15 residues. Trimming pared 0 bases from V and 3 bases from J, leaving 12 bases between.

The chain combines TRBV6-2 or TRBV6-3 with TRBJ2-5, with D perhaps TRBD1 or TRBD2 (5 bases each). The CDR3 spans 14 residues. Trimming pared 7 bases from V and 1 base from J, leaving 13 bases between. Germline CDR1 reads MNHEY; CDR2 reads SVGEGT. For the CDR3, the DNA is TGTGCCAGCAACCACACTAGGGGCCAAGAGACCCAGTACTTC. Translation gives CASNHTRGQETQYF.

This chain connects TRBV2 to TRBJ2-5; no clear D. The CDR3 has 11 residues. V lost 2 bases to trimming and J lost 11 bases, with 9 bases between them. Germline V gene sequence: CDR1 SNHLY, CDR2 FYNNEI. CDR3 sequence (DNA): TGTGCCAGCAGTGAACGAACTTCGCAGTACTTC. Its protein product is CASSERTSQYF.

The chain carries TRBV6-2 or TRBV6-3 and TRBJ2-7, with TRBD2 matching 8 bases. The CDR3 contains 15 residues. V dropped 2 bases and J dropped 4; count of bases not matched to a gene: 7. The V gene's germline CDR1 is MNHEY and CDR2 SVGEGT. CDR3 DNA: TGTGCCAGCAGTTACCGGGGTAGCGGGACTTACGAGCAGTACTTC. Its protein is CASSYRGSGTYEQYF.

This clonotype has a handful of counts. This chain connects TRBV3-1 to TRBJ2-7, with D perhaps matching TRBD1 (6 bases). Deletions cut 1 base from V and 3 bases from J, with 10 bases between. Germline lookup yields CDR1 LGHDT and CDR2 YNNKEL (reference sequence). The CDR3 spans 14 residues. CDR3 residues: CASSQGRTVYEQYF. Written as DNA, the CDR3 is TGTGCCAGCAGCCAAGGACGGACAGTCTACGAGCAGTACTTC.

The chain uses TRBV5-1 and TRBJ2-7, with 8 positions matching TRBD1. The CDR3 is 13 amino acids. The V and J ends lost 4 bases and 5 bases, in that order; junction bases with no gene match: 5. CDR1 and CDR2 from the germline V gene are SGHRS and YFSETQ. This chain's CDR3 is CASSADRDHEQYF. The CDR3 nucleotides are TGCGCCAGCAGCGCGGACAGGGACCACGAGCAGTACTTC.

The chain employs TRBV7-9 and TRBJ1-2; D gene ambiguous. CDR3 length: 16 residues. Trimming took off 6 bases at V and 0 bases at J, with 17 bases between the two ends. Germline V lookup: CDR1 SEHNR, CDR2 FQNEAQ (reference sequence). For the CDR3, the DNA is TGTGCCAGCAGTATCGGACGGAGGGCAGCTAACTATGGCTACACCTTC. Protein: CASSIGRRAANYGYTF.

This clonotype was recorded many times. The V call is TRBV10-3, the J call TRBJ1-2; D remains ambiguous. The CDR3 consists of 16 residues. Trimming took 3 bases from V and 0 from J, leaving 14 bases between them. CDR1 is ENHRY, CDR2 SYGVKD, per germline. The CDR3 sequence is CAISEPLQGANYGYTF. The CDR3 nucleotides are TGTGCCATCAGTGAACCGCTACAAGGAGCTAACTATGGCTACACCTTC.